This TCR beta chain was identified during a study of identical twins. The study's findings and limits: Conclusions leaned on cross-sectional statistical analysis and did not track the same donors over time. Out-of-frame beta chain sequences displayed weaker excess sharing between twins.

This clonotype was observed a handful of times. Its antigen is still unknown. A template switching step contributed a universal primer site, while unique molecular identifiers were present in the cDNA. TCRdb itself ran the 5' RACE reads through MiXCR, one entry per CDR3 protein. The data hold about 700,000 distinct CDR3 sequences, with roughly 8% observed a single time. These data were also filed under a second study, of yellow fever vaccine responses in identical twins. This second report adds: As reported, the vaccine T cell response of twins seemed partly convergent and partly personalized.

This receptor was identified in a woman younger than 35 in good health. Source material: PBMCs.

CDR3 in amino acids: CASSPRNNEQFF. The DNA for the CDR3 is TGTGCCAGCAGTCCAAGAAACAATGAGCAGTTCTTC. V is TRBV28 and J is TRBJ2-1, with D unclear. Looked up from germline, CDR1 is MDHEN and CDR2 is SYDVKM. The CDR3 sequence is 12 residues long. Trimming shortened V by 5 bases and J by 5 bases, and 7 bases separated the two germline ends.